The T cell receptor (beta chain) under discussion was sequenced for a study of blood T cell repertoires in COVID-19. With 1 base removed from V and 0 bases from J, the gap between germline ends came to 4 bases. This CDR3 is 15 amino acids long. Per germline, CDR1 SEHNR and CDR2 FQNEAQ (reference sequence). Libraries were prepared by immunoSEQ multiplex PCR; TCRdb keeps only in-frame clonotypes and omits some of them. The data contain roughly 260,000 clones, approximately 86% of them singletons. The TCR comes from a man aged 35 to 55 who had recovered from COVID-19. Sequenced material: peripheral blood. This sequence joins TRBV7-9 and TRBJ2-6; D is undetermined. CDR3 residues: CASSLGPSGANVLTF. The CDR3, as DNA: TGTGCCAGCAGCTTAGGGCCCTCTGGGGCCAACGTCCTGACTTTC.